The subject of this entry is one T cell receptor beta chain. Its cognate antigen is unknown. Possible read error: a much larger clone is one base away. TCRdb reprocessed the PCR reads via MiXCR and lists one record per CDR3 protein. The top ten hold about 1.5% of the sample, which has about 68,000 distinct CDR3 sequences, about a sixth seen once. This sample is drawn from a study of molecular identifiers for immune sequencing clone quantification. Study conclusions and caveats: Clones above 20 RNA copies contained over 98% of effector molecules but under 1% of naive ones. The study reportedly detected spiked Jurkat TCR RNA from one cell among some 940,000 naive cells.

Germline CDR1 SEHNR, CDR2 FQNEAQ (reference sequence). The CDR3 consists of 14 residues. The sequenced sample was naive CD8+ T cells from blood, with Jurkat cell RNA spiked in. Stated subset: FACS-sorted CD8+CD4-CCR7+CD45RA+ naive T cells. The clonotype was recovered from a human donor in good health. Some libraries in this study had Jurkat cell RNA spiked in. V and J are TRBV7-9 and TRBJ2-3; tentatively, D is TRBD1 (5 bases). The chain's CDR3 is CASSLAYTTGTQYF. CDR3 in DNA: TGTGCCAGCAGCTTGGCGTATACCACAGGTACGCAGTATTTT.